Below, 17 T cell receptor beta chains from the same sample are listed, as sequenced in a study of cytomegalovirus exposure and HLA in healthy donors. The PCR ran on 60 Vbeta and 13 Jbeta primers. Profiled with immunoSEQ multiplex PCR; TCRdb holds only in-frame clones, not every one. Among 85,000 to 90,000 clones listed, around 80% were seen once. Sequencing used PBMCs. These receptors all come from a man in his thirties or forties in good health and CMV-seronegative.

The chain is built from TRBV9 and TRBJ1-1, with a possible D match to TRBD1 (6 bases). Germline V gene sequence: CDR1 SGDLS, CDR2 YYNGEE. Between the trimmed V and J ends, which lost 3 bases and 0 bases, there was a span of 6 bases. The CDR3 extends over 13 amino acids. CDR3 residues: CASSAGVNTEAFF. Written as DNA, the CDR3 is TGTGCCAGCAGCGCAGGGGTGAACACTGAAGCTTTCTTT.

The chain combines TRBV30 with TRBJ2-7, with a weak D call TRBD1 (6 bases). Trimming pared 2 bases from V and 9 bases from J, leaving 23 bases between. Germline loops: CDR1 GTSNPN, CDR2 SVGIG (reference sequence). The CDR3 runs to 15 residues. The CDR3 DNA sequence: TGTGCCTGGAGTCACTCCGACAGGATTCCTCCTTGGCAGTACTTC. It yields the protein CAWSHSDRIPPWQYF.

This clone turned up a few times. This chain uses TRBV10-3 with TRBJ2-1; 9 bases are a match to TRBD1. Germline V gene lookup returns CDR1 ENHRY and CDR2 SYGVKD. J was trimmed by 5 bases and V by 6 bases; bases with no gene match: 11. The CDR3 is 16 amino acids. The CDR3 reads CAIRETDRGPDNEQFF. In nucleotides, the CDR3 is TGTGCCATCAGGGAAACGGACAGGGGACCAGACAATGAGCAGTTCTTC.

This clone was recorded a few times. The rearrangement links TRBV9 to TRBJ2-1; 11 nucleotides agree with TRBD2. V gave up 3 bases and J gave up 4 bases; unmatched junction bases: 3. Germline V gene sequence: CDR1 SGDLS, CDR2 YYNGEE. The length of the CDR3 is 15 residues. This CDR3 is CASSAGLADYNEQFF. In nucleotides, the CDR3 is TGTGCCAGCAGCGCGGGACTAGCGGATTACAATGAGCAGTTCTTC.

This chain uses TRBV27 with TRBJ1-4; 10 bases line up with TRBD1. This CDR3 is 19 amino acids long. CDR1 is MNHEY, CDR2 SMNVEV, per germline (reference sequence). V shed 5 bases, J shed 8 bases, and the junction held 20 bases outside the gene matches. This CDR3 reads CASSSTVPGQGTSREKLFF. The CDR3 DNA is TGTGCCAGCAGTAGTACCGTTCCGGGACAGGGGACCTCGAGGGAAAAACTGTTTTTT.

The J gene is TRBJ1-1, the V gene TRBV7-9, with D perhaps TRBD1 (5 bases). This CDR3 is 13 amino acids long. Germline CDR1 and CDR2: SEHNR and FQNEAQ (reference sequence). V lost 1 base to trimming and J lost 10 bases, with 13 bases between them. The CDR3, as DNA: TGTGCCAGCAGCTTAGGGCAGGGCGGGGGAGCTTTCTTT. It codes for CASSLGQGGGAFF.

The gene calls are TRBV2 and TRBJ2-4; no clear D gene. The V and J ends lost 3 bases and 0 bases respectively, with 12 bases between them. Per germline, CDR1 SNHLY and CDR2 FYNNEI. The CDR3 totals 16 residues. In nucleotides, the CDR3 is TGTGCCAGCAGTGATAGTCCGAACTTAGCCAAAAACATTCAGTACTTC. Its protein is CASSDSPNLAKNIQYF.

V usage is TRBV18 and J usage is TRBJ1-4, with no clear D. This CDR3 is 15 amino acids long. V dropped 3 bases and J dropped 6 bases, with 14 bases sitting between them. The germline CDR1 and CDR2 sequences are KGHSH and LQKENI. CDR3 sequence (DNA): TGTGCCAGCTCACCGAATGCAGTAGGAGATGAAAAACTGTTTTTT. Translated, it gives CASSPNAVGDEKLFF. Complete variable domain (other parts from reference TRBV18 and TRBJ1-4): NAGVMQNPRHLVRRRGQEARLRCSPMKGHSHVYWYRQLPEEGLKFMVYLQKENIIDESGMPKERFSAEFPKEGPSILRIQQVVRGDSAAYFCASSPNAVGDEKLFFGSGTQLSVL.

This chain uses TRBV4-1 with TRBJ2-7, with D tentatively TRBD2 (6 bases). The V gene's germline CDR1 is MGHRA and CDR2 YSYEKL. The CDR3 is 14 residues long. V lost 3 bases and J 7 bases, leaving 16 bases between the germline ends. The CDR3 spells CASSHNGRKREQYF. CDR3 nucleotides: TGCGCCAGCAGCCACAACGGGAGAAAGCGGGAGCAGTACTTC.

The sample holds a few counts of this clone. This chain connects TRBV2 to TRBJ1-1, with 7 bases matching TRBD1. Germline CDR1 reads SNHLY; CDR2 reads FYNNEI. The V and J ends lost 8 bases and 7 bases, in that order; junction bases with no gene match: 4. CDR3 length: 11 residues. The CDR3 DNA is TGTGCCAGCGTACGACAGGGTGAAGCTTTCTTT. As protein: CASVRQGEAFF. The full variable domain, with the rest looked up from reference TRBV2 and TRBJ1-1, is EPEVTQTPSHQVTQMGQEVILRCVPISNHLYFYWYRQILGQKVEFLVSFYNNEISEKSEIFDDQFSVERPDGSNFTLKIRSTKLEDSAMYFCASVRQGEAFFGQGTRLTVV.

CDR3 sequence: CASLGTGNNSPLHF. The CDR3 bases are TGTGCCAGTCTAGGGACAGGCAATAATTCACCCCTCCACTTT. The gene calls are TRBV19 and TRBJ1-6; 8 bases align to TRBD1. Per germline, CDR1 LNHDA and CDR2 SQIVND (reference sequence). The length of the CDR3 is 14 residues. With V trimmed by 8 bases and J by 5 bases, 5 bases remained unmatched.

This chain joins TRBV6-1 and TRBJ2-3; 8 bases line up with TRBD1. The germline V gene encodes CDR1 MNHNS and CDR2 SASEGT. This CDR3 has 15 amino acids. Trimming took 1 base from V and 2 from J; bases not matched to a gene: 2. CDR3 sequence (DNA): TGTGCCAGCAGTGAAGGGGACAGGTTCACAGATACGCAGTATTTT. This translates into CASSEGDRFTDTQYF.

The chain recombines TRBV9 with TRBJ1-2; 8 nucleotides match TRBD1. This CDR3 has 15 amino acids. Germline lookup yields CDR1 SGDLS and CDR2 YYNGEE. Trimming removed 2 bases from V and 4 bases from J; junction bases left unmatched: 7. The CDR3 DNA reads TGTGCCAGCAGCGTGACAGGGGCTGGCAGCTATGGCTACACCTTC. Translating it yields CASSVTGAGSYGYTF. Variable domain in full (rest from reference TRBV9 and TRBJ1-2): DSGVTQTPKHLITATGQRVTLRCSPRSGDLSVYWYQQSLDQGLQFLIQYYNGEERAKGNILERFSAQQFPDLHSELNLSSLELGDSALYFCASSVTGAGSYGYTFGSGTRLTVV.

The genes are TRBV10-3 and TRBJ1-1, with D possibly matching TRBD1 (6 bases). This CDR3 spans 17 amino acids. Trimming took 3 bases from V and 4 from J, leaving 21 bases between them. Germline V gene lookup returns CDR1 ENHRY and CDR2 SYGVKD. DNA of the CDR3: TGTGCCATCAGTGATTTCCAGGGGCGATTAACCGCCACTGAAGCTTTCTTT. Translated: CAISDFQGRLTATEAFF.

The rearrangement links TRBV19 to TRBJ1-2; the D gene is possibly TRBD1 (5 bases). V was clipped by 5 bases and J by 1 base, with 14 bases between them. The CDR3 is 15 residues long. In germline, CDR1 is LNHDA, CDR2 SQIVND (reference sequence). CDR3 sequence reads: CASSPQAGVNYGYTF. CDR3 sequence (DNA): TGTGCCAGTAGTCCCCAGGCGGGGGTTAACTATGGCTACACCTTC.

The CDR3 sequence is CATSRDPWNTEAFF. CDR3 in DNA: TGTGCCACCAGCAGAGATCCCTGGAACACTGAAGCTTTCTTT. The chain joins TRBV15 to TRBJ1-1; D uncertain. Germline CDR1 and CDR2: LNHNV and YYDKDF (reference sequence). The CDR3 is 14 amino acids. The V end lost 0 bases, the J end lost 1 base, and 6 bases lay between the germline ends. Using reference TRBV15 and TRBJ1-1 for the parts outside the CDR3, the full variable domain is DAMVIQNPRYQVTQFGKPVTLSCSQTLNHNVMYWYQQKSSQAPKLLFHYYDKDFNNEADTPDNFQSRRPNTSFCFLDIRSPGLGDTAMYLCATSRDPWNTEAFFGQGTRLTVV.

The rearrangement links TRBV19 to TRBJ2-6; possible D gene TRBD1, 6 bases. CDR3 length: 15 amino acids. The V and J ends lost 5 bases and 2 bases respectively, with 10 bases between them. Germline CDR1 is LNHDA and CDR2 is SQIVND (reference sequence). The CDR3 region is CASSEQGPGANVLTF. The CDR3 DNA reads as TGTGCCAGTAGTGAACAGGGACCTGGGGCCAACGTCCTGACTTTC.